The T cell receptor (beta chain) under discussion was sequenced for a study of T cell repertoires in cytomegalovirus infection. The V gene's germline CDR1 is SGHAT and CDR2 FQDESV (reference sequence). After removal of 5 bases from V and 6 bases from J, the junction contained 8 bases not matched to a gene. The CDR3 spans 14 residues. TCRdb analysed the reads with MiXCR anew, one entry per CDR3 protein. The data contain hundreds of thousands of distinct CDR3 sequences, 15% to 20% of them singletons. Overall study results and limits: Ex vivo responses were dominated by HLA-C-restricted CMV-specific TCR beta clonotypes.

This clonotype was seen many times. Its cognate antigen is unknown. This sequence was found in a human donor in good health (CMV status not recorded). Some clones in this sample may be carry-over from other donors' samples. The chain uses TRBV11-1 and TRBJ2-5, with 8 nucleotides matching TRBD1. The sample comprised PBMCs. Here the CDR3 reads CASSGGQGGKTQYF. The CDR3, as DNA: TGTGCCAGCAGCGGTGGACAGGGTGGGAAGACCCAGTACTTC.